This T cell receptor (beta chain) was observed in a study of T cells in Graves' hyperthyroidism and ophthalmopathy. Each patient was aged 18 to 65 and had newly diagnosed hyperthyroidism of under 2 months' duration. There were TCR beta CDR3 regions amplified from RNA transcripts. First-round RT-PCR with HTBI primers amplified the TCR CDR3 region. TCRdb ran MiXCR on the multiplex PCR reads and lists one entry per CDR3 protein. The sample lists 600,000 or so distinct CDR3 sequences; 40% to 55% were seen once. The sample holds many counts of this clonotype. The clonotype was recovered from a young woman with Graves' hyperthyroidism. Sample: peripheral blood or thyroid tissue (not recorded which).

CDR3 residues: CASSFNPGRTEAFF. For the CDR3, the DNA is TGCGCCAGCAGCTTTAATCCAGGCCGGACTGAAGCTTTCTTT. V usage is TRBV5-1 and J usage is TRBJ1-1; D is unresolved. CDR1 is SGHRS and CDR2 is YFSETQ in the germline V gene. The CDR3 consists of 14 residues. Trimming removed 2 bases from V and 5 bases from J, with 13 bases in between. Variable domain in full (rest from reference TRBV5-1 and TRBJ1-1): KAGVTQTPRYLIKTRGQQVTLSCSPISGHRSVSWYQQTPGQGLQFLFEYFSETQRNKGNFPGRFSGRQFSNSRSEMNVSTLELGDSALYLCASSFNPGRTEAFFGQGTRLTVV.